This T cell receptor (beta chain) was obtained from a study of beta chain features in type 1 diabetes. CDR3 length: 16 residues. All of the isolated RNA was reverse transcribed, so expressed TCRB transcripts were sequenced. Assay: immunoSEQ multiplex PCR; the TCRdb copy retains only in-frame clones and omits some. This table holds about 19,000 clones, around 50% found once. This sequence was found in a young man in good health. This chain connects TRBV21-1 to TRBJ2-1; the table's D gene call, TRBD2, was not cross checked with the DNA. TRBV21-1 is a pseudogene segment. The sample was stem cell memory CD4+ T cells from blood. DNA of the CDR3: TGTGCCAGCAGCAAAGGGGGACTAGCGGGATGGAATGAGCAGTTCTTC. Translation gives CASSKGGLAGWNEQFF.